This section outlines one TCR beta chain sequence together with its context. This specimen comes from a study of T cells after yellow fever vaccination. TCRdb processed the 5' RACE reads anew with MiXCR; each CDR3 protein has one entry. The sample carries roughly 28,000 distinct CDR3 sequences, approximately 4.2% recorded once. CDR3 length: 13 amino acids. CDR1 is MNHEY and CDR2 is SVGAGI in the germline V gene. V was trimmed by 5 bases and J by 5 bases, leaving 12 bases between them. The chain combines TRBV6-5 with TRBJ2-5; D is unclear. This TCR derives from a man between 18 and 35 years old who received the YFV17D yellow fever vaccine. Sequences were derived from PBMCs, either bulk or a sorted T-cell subset (CD4+, CD8+, memory, or dextramer-sorted; not recorded which), sampled on the day of the yellow fever booster vaccination. The chain's CDR3 is CASSRTTRETQYF. DNA for the CDR3: TGTGCCAGCAGTCGCACGACCCGGGAGACCCAGTACTTC.